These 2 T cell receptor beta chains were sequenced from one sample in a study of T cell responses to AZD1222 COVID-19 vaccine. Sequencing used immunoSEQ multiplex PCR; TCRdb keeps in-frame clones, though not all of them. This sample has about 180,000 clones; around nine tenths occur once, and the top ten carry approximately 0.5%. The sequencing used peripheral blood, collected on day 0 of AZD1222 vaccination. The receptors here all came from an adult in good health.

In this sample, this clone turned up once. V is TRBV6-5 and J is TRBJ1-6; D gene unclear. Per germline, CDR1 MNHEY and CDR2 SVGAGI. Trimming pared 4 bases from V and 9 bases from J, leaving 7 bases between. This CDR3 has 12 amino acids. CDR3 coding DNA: TGTGCCAGCAGTTCGGGCGGTTCACCCCTCCACTTT. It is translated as CASSSGGSPLHF.

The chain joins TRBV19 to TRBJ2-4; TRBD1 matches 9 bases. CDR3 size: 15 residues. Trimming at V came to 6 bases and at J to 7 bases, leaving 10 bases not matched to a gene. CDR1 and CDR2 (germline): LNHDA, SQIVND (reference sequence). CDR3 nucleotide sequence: TGTGCCAGTAGCATATATACAGGGGGCAACAACATTCAGTACTTC. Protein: CASSIYTGGNNIQYF.